Listed below are T cell receptor beta chains from one sample, sequenced in a study of CD8 T cells in Susac syndrome. TCRdb re-called the immunoSEQ multiplex PCR reads with MiXCR, one entry per CDR3 protein. Found here are about 300,000 distinct CDR3 sequences, about nine tenths of them singletons; the top ten hold 0.18%. Sample: CD8+ T cells from PBMCs. The receptor source for this set is a human donor with multiple sclerosis. Both conserved end residues are part of each CDR3. D genes are given only for firm matches. Expanded clones get a size class; other rows say once, few or many, or leave the size out.

cdr3_aa: CASSRLTDAAHEQFF
cdr3_nt: TGTGCCAGCAGTCGGTTAACAGATGCGGCCCATGAGCAGTTCTTC
d_call: NA
v_call: TRBV6-1
j_call: TRBJ2-1
clone_size: NA

cdr3_aa: CASAPDGLGYTF
cdr3_nt: TGTGCCAGCGCCCCGGACGGGTTGGGCTACACCTTC
d_call: NA
v_call: TRBV12-3/TRBV12-4
j_call: TRBJ1-2
clone_size: NA

cdr3_aa: CASSPTGALGYTF
cdr3_nt: TGTGCCAGCAGCCCAACAGGGGCGTTGGGCTACACCTTC
d_call: TRBD1
v_call: TRBV7-8
j_call: TRBJ1-2
clone_size: few

cdr3_aa: CASSSLVRLYNEQFF
cdr3_nt: TGTGCCAGCAGCTCCCTAGTGAGACTTTACAATGAGCAGTTCTTC
d_call: NA
v_call: TRBV7-9
j_call: TRBJ2-1
clone_size: once

cdr3_aa: CASSFRLAALVEQYF
cdr3_nt: TGTGCCAGCAGTTTTCGACTAGCGGCCTTGGTCGAGCAGTACTTC
d_call: TRBD2
v_call: TRBV28
j_call: TRBJ2-7
clone_size: NA

cdr3_aa: CASLDPVTSNEQFF
cdr3_nt: TGTGCCAGCCTGGACCCGGTCACTTCGAATGAGCAGTTCTTC
d_call: NA
v_call: TRBV27
j_call: TRBJ2-1
clone_size: NA

cdr3_aa: CASSYLYETGELFF
cdr3_nt: TGTGCCAGCAGTTACTTATACGAGACCGGGGAGCTGTTTTTT
d_call: NA
v_call: TRBV6-2/TRBV6-3
j_call: TRBJ2-2
clone_size: NA

cdr3_aa: CASSLSQLNQPQHF
cdr3_nt: TGTGCCAGCAGTTTGAGTCAGCTGAATCAGCCCCAGCATTTT
d_call: NA
v_call: TRBV28
j_call: TRBJ1-5
clone_size: NA

cdr3_aa: CASWGELDTEAFF
cdr3_nt: TGTGCCTCGTGGGGGGAATTGGACACTGAAGCTTTCTTT
d_call: NA
v_call: TRBV30
j_call: TRBJ1-1
clone_size: NA

cdr3_aa: CASSYGLAGTDTQYF
cdr3_nt: TGCGCCAGCAGCTACGGACTAGCGGGTACAGATACGCAGTATTTT
d_call: TRBD2
v_call: TRBV4-1
j_call: TRBJ2-3
clone_size: NA

cdr3_aa: CASSGSELRRAYNEQFF
cdr3_nt: TGTGCCAGCTCAGGCAGTGAGTTGCGACGGGCCTACAATGAGCAGTTCTTC
d_call: NA
v_call: TRBV18
j_call: TRBJ2-1
clone_size: NA

cdr3_aa: CASSINRVEQYF
cdr3_nt: TGTGCCAGCAGTATCAACAGGGTCGAGCAGTACTTC
d_call: NA
v_call: TRBV7-2
j_call: TRBJ2-7
clone_size: NA

cdr3_aa: CASRPGTVFQETQYF
cdr3_nt: TGTGCCAGCAGGCCCGGGACTGTCTTTCAAGAGACCCAGTACTTC
d_call: NA
v_call: TRBV6-1
j_call: TRBJ2-5
clone_size: NA

cdr3_aa: CSASKDRDGYTF
cdr3_nt: TGCAGTGCTAGCAAGGACAGGGATGGCTACACCTTC
d_call: TRBD1
v_call: TRBV20-1
j_call: TRBJ1-2
clone_size: NA

cdr3_aa: CASFSGGEQYGYTF
cdr3_nt: TGTGCCAGCTTCTCGGGGGGGGAGCAATATGGCTACACCTTC
d_call: NA
v_call: TRBV5-4
j_call: TRBJ1-2
clone_size: NA

cdr3_aa: CASSPDWTGLGTEAFF
cdr3_nt: TGTGCCAGCTCACCAGATTGGACAGGGTTGGGGACTGAAGCTTTCTTT
d_call: TRBD1
v_call: TRBV18
j_call: TRBJ1-1
clone_size: NA

cdr3_aa: CASRSPSGGYTF
cdr3_nt: TGTGCCAGCAGGTCCCCCTCAGGCGGCTACACCTTC
d_call: NA
v_call: TRBV21-1
j_call: TRBJ1-2
clone_size: NA

cdr3_aa: CASSPGDRGILNTEAFF
cdr3_nt: TGTGCCAGCAGCCCAGGGGACAGGGGGATACTGAACACTGAAGCTTTCTTT
d_call: TRBD1
v_call: TRBV3-1
j_call: TRBJ1-1
clone_size: NA

cdr3_aa: CASSQAGRGAIQETQYF
cdr3_nt: TGTGCCAGCAGCCAAGCAGGAAGAGGGGCCATTCAAGAGACCCAGTACTTC
d_call: NA
v_call: TRBV4-2
j_call: TRBJ2-5
clone_size: NA

cdr3_aa: CASSPGPGQGAPTNEKLFF
cdr3_nt: TGTGCCAGCAGCCCTGGACCGGGACAGGGGGCACCAACTAATGAAAAACTGTTTTTT
d_call: TRBD1
v_call: TRBV12-3/TRBV12-4
j_call: TRBJ1-4
clone_size: NA

cdr3_aa: CASSFILNGHEQYF
cdr3_nt: TGTGCCAGCAGCTTTATCCTAAACGGGCACGAGCAGTACTTC
d_call: NA
v_call: TRBV7-9
j_call: TRBJ2-7
clone_size: NA

cdr3_aa: CASSLRRDNEQYF
cdr3_nt: TGTGCCAGCAGTTTACGCAGGGATAACGAGCAGTACTTC
d_call: NA
v_call: TRBV28
j_call: TRBJ2-7
clone_size: NA

cdr3_aa: CAWGPGLRTDTQYF
cdr3_nt: TGTGCCTGGGGACCGGGGTTACGCACAGATACGCAGTATTTT
d_call: NA
v_call: TRBV30
j_call: TRBJ2-3
clone_size: NA

cdr3_aa: CASSLVSANYGYTF
cdr3_nt: TGTGCCAGCAGCTTAGTTTCAGCTAACTATGGCTACACCTTC
d_call: NA
v_call: TRBV7-9
j_call: TRBJ1-2
clone_size: NA

cdr3_aa: CASSLSQEIGELFF
cdr3_nt: TGTGCCAGCAGCTTGAGCCAGGAAATCGGGGAGCTGTTTTTT
d_call: NA
v_call: TRBV7-9
j_call: TRBJ2-2
clone_size: NA

cdr3_aa: CASKALFPTF
cdr3_nt: TGTGCCAGCAAAGCCCTCTTCCCGACGTTT
d_call: NA
v_call: TRBV12-3/TRBV12-4
j_call: TRBJ2-3
clone_size: NA

cdr3_aa: CAWSLGGGPNEQFF
cdr3_nt: TGTGCCTGGAGTCTGGGGGGAGGGCCGAATGAGCAGTTCTTC
d_call: TRBD2
v_call: TRBV30
j_call: TRBJ2-1
clone_size: once

cdr3_aa: CASSLHRSLETQYF
cdr3_nt: TGCGCCAGCAGTCTACACAGGTCGTTGGAGACCCAGTACTTC
d_call: NA
v_call: TRBV10-2
j_call: TRBJ2-5
clone_size: NA

cdr3_aa: CASSVSNYGYTF
cdr3_nt: TGTGCCAGCAGTGTTTCTAACTATGGCTACACCTTC
d_call: NA
v_call: TRBV25-1
j_call: TRBJ1-2
clone_size: NA